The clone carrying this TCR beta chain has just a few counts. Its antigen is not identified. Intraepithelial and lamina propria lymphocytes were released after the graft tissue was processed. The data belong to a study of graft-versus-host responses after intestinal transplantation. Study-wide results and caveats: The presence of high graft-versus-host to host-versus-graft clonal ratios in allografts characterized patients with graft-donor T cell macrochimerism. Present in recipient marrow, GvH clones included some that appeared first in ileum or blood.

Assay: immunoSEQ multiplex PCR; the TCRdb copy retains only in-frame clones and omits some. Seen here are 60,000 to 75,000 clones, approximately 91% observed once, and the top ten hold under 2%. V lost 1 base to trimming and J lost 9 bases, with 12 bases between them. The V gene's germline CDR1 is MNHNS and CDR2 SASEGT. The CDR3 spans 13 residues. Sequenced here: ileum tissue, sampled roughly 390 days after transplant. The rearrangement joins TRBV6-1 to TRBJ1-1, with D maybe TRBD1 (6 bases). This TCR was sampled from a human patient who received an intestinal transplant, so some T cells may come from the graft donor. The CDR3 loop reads CASSEGHREKAFF. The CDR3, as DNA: TGTGCCAGCAGTGAAGGCCACAGGGAGAAAGCTTTCTTT.